These 9 T cell receptor beta chains came from one sample sequenced in a study of type 1 regulatory T cells. These TCRs are of unknown antigen specificity. TCRdb re-analysed the reads in MiXCR, keeping a single row per CDR3 protein. In the table there are more than 60,000 distinct CDR3 sequences, almost 50% of which are singletons. The specimen was cultured non-Tr1 T cells, either the whole culture or a sorted T cell fraction (not recorded which). The receptors come from a human donor in good health.

The chain combines TRBV7-8 with TRBJ2-1; 7 nucleotides align to TRBD2. The CDR3 is 14 residues long. J gave up 3 bases and V 7 bases, and 6 bases lay outside the gene matches. CDR1 and CDR2 from the germline V gene are SGHVS and FQNEAQ. The CDR3 nucleotides are TGTGCCAGCATCCGCGGGGGACTCTACAATGAGCAGTTCTTC. Translated: CASIRGGLYNEQFF.

The genes are TRBV27 and TRBJ2-1; D unresolved. The CDR3 contains 13 residues. Germline-derived CDR1 and CDR2 are MNHEY and SMNVEV (reference sequence). Between the trimmed V and J ends, which lost 1 base and 8 bases, there was a span of 9 bases. In nucleotides, the CDR3 is TGTGCCAGCAGTTTATGGACCCGGGATGAGCAGTTCTTC. Residues: CASSLWTRDEQFF.

This clonotype was observed a few times. This chain connects TRBV12-3 or TRBV12-4 to TRBJ1-4; D remains unclear. Between the trimmed V and J ends, which lost 6 bases and 8 bases, there was a span of 16 bases. The CDR3 sequence is 14 residues long. The CDR3 spells CASSRSGPGEKLFF. The CDR3 DNA is TGTGCCAGCAGCCGCTCGGGCCCGGGGGAAAAACTGTTTTTT.

The chain is built from TRBV2 and TRBJ1-6, with D uncertain. V was clipped by 6 bases and J by 10 bases, with 13 bases between them. The CDR3 runs to 13 residues. The V gene's germline CDR1 is SNHLY and CDR2 FYNNEI. In DNA, the CDR3 is TGTGCCAGCAGCCCGGCCGAAGAATCACCCCTCCACTTT. Its protein product is CASSPAEESPLHF.

The genes are TRBV18 and TRBJ2-6; 7 positions match TRBD2. V trimming: 6 bases; J trimming: 0 bases; junction bases outside the gene matches: 5. The CDR3 is 16 residues long. Germline lookup yields CDR1 KGHSH and CDR2 LQKENI. The CDR3 DNA reads as TGTGCCAGCTCGCCGCGGGGGACCTCTGGGGCCAACGTCCTGACTTTC. Translating it yields CASSPRGTSGANVLTF.

This chain joins TRBV4-1 and TRBJ1-6, with D hard to call. The CDR3 is made up of 15 amino acids. Germline loops: CDR1 MGHRA, CDR2 YSYEKL. Trimming left V 3 bases short and J 10 bases short, with 16 bases between. The CDR3 coding sequence is TGCGCCAGCAGCCAGGTAGCGGGGATCGGATCACCCCTCCACTTT. It codes for CASSQVAGIGSPLHF.

The V call is TRBV10-3, the J call TRBJ2-7; D is ambiguous. The germline V gene has CDR1 ENHRY and CDR2 SYGVKD. V gave up 3 bases and J gave up 0 bases, with 9 bases separating them. This CDR3 has 14 amino acids. CDR3: CAISEAGPSYEQYF. In DNA, the CDR3 is TGTGCCATCAGTGAAGCAGGACCCTCCTACGAGCAGTACTTC.

This clonotype was recorded once. This sequence joins TRBV20-1 and TRBJ1-3; possibly TRBD1 for D (6 bases). The germline gives CDR1 DFQATT, CDR2 SNEGSKA (reference sequence). This CDR3 contains 14 residues. With 3 bases removed from V and 1 base from J, the gap between germline ends came to 10 bases. CDR3 DNA sequence: TGCAGTGCTAGGCCACAGGGTTCTGGAAACACCATATATTTT. Encoded protein: CSARPQGSGNTIYF.

This clonotype was detected many times. The chain carries TRBV7-9 and TRBJ2-5; a weak D match, TRBD1 (7 bases). CDR3 length: 16 amino acids. V lost 5 bases and J lost 1, with 17 bases in between. Germline CDR1 reads SEHNR; CDR2 reads FQNEAQ (reference sequence). The CDR3 is CASSSPSGGGQETQYF. The CDR3 DNA reads as TGTGCCAGCAGCAGTCCATCAGGGGGAGGCCAAGAGACCCAGTACTTC.